The 21 T cell receptor beta chains reported below all come from one sample, sequenced in a study of beta chain features in type 1 diabetes. Study-wide results and limits: Moderately but significantly shorter TCRB CDR3s were found in Type 1 diabetes patients in all four CD4+ subsets.

cDNA synthesis used the whole RNA isolate, giving expressed TCRB sequences. TCRdb's table, derived via immunoSEQ multiplex PCR, lists solely in-frame clones and lacks some. Seen here are 300,000 to 400,000 clones, 13% observed once, and the top ten hold nearly 0.015%. These receptors' targets are unknown. Sequencing was carried out using naive CD4+ T cells from blood. These receptors all stem from a woman between 18 and 30 years old with type 1 diabetes.

Written as DNA, the CDR3 is TGCAGCCTCCGGAGGGAAGAGACCCAGTACTTC. The encoded protein is CSLRREETQYF. This sequence joins TRBV29-1 and TRBJ2-5; D might be TRBD2 (6 bases). The length of the CDR3 is 11 residues. Germline V CDR1 and CDR2: SQVTM, ANQGSEA. V lost 8 bases and J 3 bases, leaving 10 bases between the germline ends.

The rearrangement uses TRBV7-3 and TRBJ2-5; D remains unclear. CDR3 length equals 11 residues. The ends were cut back, 5 bases at V and 5 bases at J, with 6 bases in the middle. Per the germline V gene, CDR1 is SGHTA and CDR2 is FQGTGA. This CDR3 reads CASSLPETQYF. The DNA of the CDR3 is TGTGCCAGCAGCCTTCCGGAGACCCAGTACTTC.

This clone was found a few times. V is TRBV25-1 and J is TRBJ1-2; no clear D. Germline assignment: CDR1 MGHDK and CDR2 SYGVNS. The CDR3 covers 12 residues. The V end was cut by 4 bases, the J end by 4 bases, with 7 bases between. CDR3 sequence (DNA): TGTGCCAGCAGTGCTCAGTTCTATGGCTACACCTTC. Its protein product is CASSAQFYGYTF.

This chain links TRBV6-4 with TRBJ1-5; D ambiguous. Trimming shortened V by 4 bases and J by 6 bases, and 10 bases separated the two germline ends. The germline V gene encodes CDR1 MRHNA and CDR2 SNTAGT. CDR3 length equals 13 residues. CDR3: CASSVQEGQPQHF. CDR3 bases: TGTGCCAGCAGTGTCCAGGAAGGTCAGCCCCAGCATTTT.

This clone has only a few counts. The genes are TRBV18 and TRBJ2-2; weak D call: TRBD1 (5 bases). Germline V CDR1 and CDR2: KGHSH, LQKENI. Trimming left V 4 bases short and J 1 base short, with 10 bases between. The CDR3 has 15 residues. CDR3: CASSQTTGNTGELFF. In DNA, the CDR3 is TGTGCCAGCTCACAGACCACAGGGAACACCGGGGAGCTGTTTTTT.

The chain has TRBV28 and TRBJ2-7, with 9 bases aligning to TRBD1. Germline assignment: CDR1 MDHEN and CDR2 SYDVKM. V lost 4 bases to trimming and J lost 5 bases; unmatched junction nucleotides: 3. The CDR3 contains 13 residues. CDR3 protein: CASSWGQGHEQYF. The CDR3 region has the DNA TGTGCCAGCAGTTGGGGACAGGGCCACGAGCAGTACTTC.

The table lists this clone with a few counts. V usage is TRBV7-2 and J usage is TRBJ2-1, with 7 nucleotides matching TRBD1. With 5 bases clipped from V and 5 bases from J, the junction kept 9 bases outside the gene matches. This CDR3 is built from 15 residues. Germline CDR1 is SGHTA and CDR2 is FQGNSA. In DNA form, the CDR3 reads TGTGCCAGCAGCCCCGGGACAGCAGCCAACAATGAGCAGTTCTTC. Protein sequence: CASSPGTAANNEQFF.

The chain links TRBV13 to TRBJ2-3; D remains ambiguous. The germline V gene encodes CDR1 PRHDT and CDR2 FYEKMQ (reference sequence). The V end lost 5 bases, the J end lost 0 bases, and 9 bases lay between the germline ends. The CDR3 sequence is 14 residues long. CDR3 protein: CASSPRVSTDTQYF. The CDR3 region has the DNA TGTGCCAGCAGCCCCCGGGTTAGCACAGATACGCAGTATTTT.

A few counts support this clone. The genes are TRBV21-1 and TRBJ2-1; TRBD2, the table's D call, was not compared with the DNA. TRBV21-1 is an annotated pseudogene. The CDR3 consists of 19 residues. The CDR3, as DNA: TGTGCCAGCAGCAAAGAGGGAGGTAGCGGGGAAAGCTCCTACAATGAGCAGTTCTTC. This gives the protein CASSKEGGSGESSYNEQFF.

This clone came up a few times. The chain recombines TRBV5-6 with TRBJ2-1, with 8 nucleotides matching TRBD1. J was trimmed by 6 bases and V by 5 bases; bases with no gene match: 7. The CDR3 runs 14 residues. Per the germline V gene, CDR1 is SGHDT and CDR2 is YYEEEE. The CDR3 region is CASRPGQVGNEQFF. CDR3 bases: TGTGCCAGCAGGCCGGGACAGGTGGGCAATGAGCAGTTCTTC.

This clone was counted between two and nine times. The rearrangement joins TRBV12-2 to TRBJ1-2. TRBV12-2 counts as a pseudogene. CDR3 length equals 15 residues. In DNA, the CDR3 is TGTGCAAGTCGCCCCAGGTCGGGGGGTCGGTATGGCTACACCTTC. Protein product: CASRPRSGGRYGYTF.

Worth noting for this clone: The junction shows a germline mismatch at one end, possibly a read error. The chain uses TRBV11-2 and TRBJ1-4, with 8 bases aligning to TRBD1. The CDR3 is made up of 15 amino acids. Germline loops: CDR1 SGHAT, CDR2 FQNNGV. CDR3 in DNA: TGTGTCAGCAGCACAATTCGGGACAGGCATGAAAAACTGTTTTTT. This translates into CVSSTIRDRHEKLFF.

The CDR3 loop is CASSPRLTAYEQYF. CDR3 DNA sequence: TGTGCCAGCAGCCCCCGATTAACAGCCTACGAGCAGTACTTC. This chain connects TRBV7-2 to TRBJ2-7; D unclear. Per germline, CDR1 SGHTA and CDR2 FQGNSA. The CDR3 runs 14 residues. V was trimmed by 5 bases and J by 2 bases, leaving 13 bases between them.

This clone has only a few counts. The V call is TRBV4-3, the J call TRBJ2-3; TRBD2 might be the D (6 bases). Germline V gene lookup returns CDR1 LGHNA and CDR2 YSLEER. V was shortened by 1 base and J by 0 bases, with 14 bases between the two germline ends. The CDR3 runs to 17 residues. CDR3 DNA: TGCGCCAGCAGCCAAGGTGCGAGCGGGCTTAGCACAGATACGCAGTATTTT. This codes for CASSQGASGLSTDTQYF.

This clone was observed a handful of times. This chain links TRBV10-3 with TRBJ2-1; possible D gene TRBD2, 6 bases. The CDR3 contains 13 residues. CDR1 and CDR2 (germline): ENHRY, SYGVKD. V lost 4 bases to trimming and J lost 8 bases, with 12 bases between them. The CDR3 DNA follows: TGTGCCATCAGTGCCCCGGGGGTGGATGAGCAGTTCTTC. It yields the protein CAISAPGVDEQFF.

The V gene is TRBV5-1, the J gene TRBJ2-2; D remains ambiguous. Germline V gene lookup returns CDR1 SGHRS and CDR2 YFSETQ. V was shortened by 0 bases and J by 4 bases, with 10 bases between the two germline ends. The CDR3 extends over 15 amino acids. The CDR3 sequence: CASSLGHRSTGELFF. The CDR3 nucleotides read TGCGCCAGCAGCTTGGGACACCGATCCACCGGGGAGCTGTTTTTT.

This clone turned up a few times. The J gene is TRBJ1-1, the V gene TRBV30; no definite D call. Germline assignment: CDR1 GTSNPN and CDR2 SVGIG (reference sequence). The CDR3 runs 13 residues. V gave up 2 bases and J gave up 1 base, with 8 bases separating them. This chain's CDR3 is CAWSLGWNTEAFF. CDR3 in DNA: TGTGCCTGGAGTCTAGGCTGGAACACTGAAGCTTTCTTT.

This clone was counted between two and nine times. The J gene is TRBJ1-1, the V gene TRBV7-2, with D possibly matching TRBD1 (5 bases). This CDR3 has 16 amino acids. V was clipped by 0 bases and J by 5 bases, with 16 bases between them. Germline V gene sequence: CDR1 SGHTA, CDR2 FQGNSA. The CDR3 nucleotides are TGTGCCAGCAGCTTAGCTCCGTGGCAGGGTGCGACTGAAGCTTTCTTT. Amino acids: CASSLAPWQGATEAFF. The entire variable domain, with the rest obtained from reference TRBV7-2 and TRBJ1-1, is as follows: GAGVSQSPSNKVTEKGKDVELRCDPISGHTALYWYRQSLGQGLEFLIYFQGNSAPDKSGLPSDRFSAERTGGSVSTLTIQRTQQEDSAVYLCASSLAPWQGATEAFFGQGTRLTVV.

This sequence joins TRBV5-1 and TRBJ1-1; TRBD1 matches at 10 bases. The CDR3 runs 15 residues. Germline V gene sequence: CDR1 SGHRS, CDR2 YFSETQ. J gave up 4 bases and V 3 bases, and 6 bases lay outside the gene matches. CDR3 bases: TGCGCCAGCAGCTGGGAGAGACAGGGGGCCACTGAAGCTTTCTTT. This translates into CASSWERQGATEAFF.

The chain carries TRBV19 and TRBJ2-3; 7 bases align to TRBD2. Per germline, CDR1 LNHDA and CDR2 SQIVND (reference sequence). The CDR3 spans 15 residues. The V and J ends lost 2 bases and 6 bases, in that order; junction bases with no gene match: 8. This chain's CDR3 is CASSIWQGGFDTQYF. The CDR3 DNA sequence: TGTGCCAGTAGTATATGGCAGGGAGGGTTCGATACGCAGTATTTT.

V gene TRBV28 combines with J gene TRBJ1-5, with D perhaps TRBD1 (5 bases). This CDR3 region has 14 residues. Germline-derived CDR1 and CDR2 are MDHEN and SYDVKM. Trimming took off 6 bases at V and 3 bases at J, with 12 bases between the two ends. CDR3 sequence: CASRPTGSNQPQHF. CDR3 nucleotide sequence: TGTGCCAGCAGACCAACAGGTTCCAATCAGCCCCAGCATTTT.